A single sample is the source of the 16 T cell receptor beta chains below, sequenced in a study of Graves' ophthalmopathy and Graves' hyperthyroidism. Amplifying from RNA transcripts, the study obtained TCR beta CDR3 regions. The workflow started with a first-round RT-PCR run with HTBI primers and then moved on to a second-round multiplex PCR. TCRdb processed the multiplex PCR reads anew with MiXCR; each CDR3 protein has one entry. The sample carries about 390,000 distinct CDR3 sequences, approximately 17% recorded once. Sequencing input: peripheral blood. All receptors derive from an adult woman with stable Graves' hyperthyroidism.

This clonotype was found many times. V usage is TRBV6-1 and J usage is TRBJ2-7; 7 nucleotides align to TRBD2. The CDR3 contains 14 residues. Germline loops: CDR1 MNHNS, CDR2 SASEGT. Losses at the gene ends were 7 bases for V and 3 bases for J; bases not matched to a gene: 9. The CDR3 bases are TGTGCCAGCACTCGGGACTACGAATACTACGAGCAGTACTTC. Translating gives CASTRDYEYYEQYF.

The V gene is TRBV30, the J gene TRBJ1-6, with D hard to call. The CDR3 totals 15 residues. CDR1 is GTSNPN, CDR2 SVGIG, per germline (reference sequence). V lost 3 bases, J lost 7 bases, and 16 bases lay in between. The CDR3 sequence: CAWRGEGLENSPLHF. CDR3 in DNA: TGTGCCTGGAGGGGTGAAGGATTGGAGAATTCACCCCTCCACTTT.

This clonotype came up many times. The chain joins TRBV24-1 to TRBJ2-1, with 8 nucleotides matching TRBD2. The CDR3 is 16 amino acids. V dropped 2 bases and J dropped 4; count of bases not matched to a gene: 6. Germline V gene sequence: CDR1 KGHDR, CDR2 SFDVKD. The CDR3 here is CATSDSTSGLYNEQFF. CDR3 DNA: TGTGCCACCAGTGATTCAACTAGCGGACTTTACAATGAGCAGTTCTTC.

This clonotype was detected many times. The V and J genes are TRBV30 and TRBJ2-7; 10 bases are a match to TRBD2. With V trimmed by 5 bases and J by 2 bases, 6 bases remained unmatched. Germline CDR1 GTSNPN, CDR2 SVGIG (reference sequence). This CDR3 has 14 residues. CDR3 nucleotide sequence: TGTGCCTGGCCGGGACTAGCGATACCCTACGAGCAGTACTTC. Protein sequence: CAWPGLAIPYEQYF.

This clonotype turned up a few times. V and J are TRBV12-5 and TRBJ1-5; D call uncertain. The length of the CDR3 is 18 residues. Germline V lookup: CDR1 LGHNT, CDR2 FRNRAP. V lost 0 bases and J 3 bases, leaving 18 bases between the germline ends. CDR3 loop: CASGLVLVKGGNNQPQHF. The CDR3 coding sequence is TGTGCTAGTGGTTTGGTACTCGTTAAGGGTGGAAACAATCAGCCCCAGCATTTT.

This clonotype showed up many times. The chain uses TRBV11-1 and TRBJ2-7, with 8 positions matching TRBD1. Germline CDR1 is SGHAT and CDR2 is FQDESV (reference sequence). The CDR3 runs to 16 residues. V was clipped by 1 base and J by 0 bases; unmatched bases: 5. CDR3: CASSLVSTGGSYEQYF. The CDR3 DNA reads TGTGCCAGCAGCTTAGTATCTACAGGGGGCTCCTACGAGCAGTACTTC.

This clonotype was recorded at least ten times. The genes are TRBV6-2 or TRBV6-3 and TRBJ2-7, with TRBD1 as a possible D gene (6 bases). Deletions cut 4 bases from V and 3 bases from J, with 16 bases between. The CDR3 loop spans 15 amino acids. Germline V gene data show CDR1 as MNHEY and CDR2 as SVGEGT. CDR3 in amino acids: CASSLGDIAYYEQYF. The CDR3 region has the DNA TGTGCCAGCAGTTTGGGGGACATCGCATACTACGAGCAGTACTTC.

There are many counts of this clonotype. This rearrangement joins TRBV15 to TRBJ1-5; 10 bases fit TRBD1. CDR1 is LNHNV, CDR2 YYDKDF, per germline (reference sequence). Trimming removed 5 bases from V and 8 bases from J; junction bases left unmatched: 6. The CDR3 is 14 amino acids. The CDR3 reads CATSWDRGDEPQHF. CDR3 DNA sequence: TGTGCCACCAGCTGGGACAGGGGCGATGAGCCCCAGCATTTT.

A note on this clonotype: A read error may explain this, as a much larger clone is one base away. CDR3 protein: CSTQGRQGATEAFF. CDR3 sequence (DNA): TGCAGCACCCAAGGAAGACAGGGGGCAACTGAAGCTTTCTTT. V gene TRBV29-1 combines with J gene TRBJ1-1; 10 bases are a match to TRBD1. CDR1 is SQVTM and CDR2 is ANQGSEA in the germline V gene. Trimming cost V 8 bases and J 5 bases; bases outside gene matches: 11. The CDR3 has 14 amino acids.

V and J are TRBV20-1 and TRBJ2-7, with a tentative D call TRBD1 (6 bases). V was shortened by 6 bases and J by 6 bases, with 21 bases between the two germline ends. The CDR3 is made up of 14 amino acids. CDR1 DFQATT and CDR2 SNEGSKA come from the germline V gene (reference sequence). The CDR3 sequence: CSAQGTTRALEQYF. CDR3 DNA: TGCAGTGCGCAGGGGACCACAAGGGCACTCGAGCAGTACTTC.

This clonotype was found a few times. A much larger clonotype is one base distant, so this may be a read error. The chain has TRBV9 and TRBJ2-5; 12 bases are shared with TRBD2. Germline CDR1 is SGDLS and CDR2 is YYNGEE. There are 15 residues in the CDR3. The CDR3 nucleotides read TGTGCCGGCAGCGCGACTAGCGGGAGTGTAGAGACCCAGTACTTC. This encodes CAGSATSGSVETQYF. Filled out from reference TRBV9 and TRBJ2-5, the complete variable domain reads DSGVTQTPKHLITATGQRVTLRCSPRSGDLSVYWYQQSLDQGLQFLIQYYNGEERAKGNILERFSAQQFPDLHSELNLSSLELGDSALYFCAGSATSGSVETQYFGPGTRLLVL.

The table lists this clonotype with many counts. V and J are TRBV5-1 and TRBJ1-1, with D unresolved. V was pared by 5 bases and J by 0 bases, with 11 bases between. The length of the CDR3 is 14 residues. Germline assignment: CDR1 SGHRS and CDR2 YFSETQ. This CDR3 reads CASRTSIMNTEAFF. CDR3 bases: TGCGCCAGCAGGACCTCTATCATGAACACTGAAGCTTTCTTT.

This clonotype was recorded many times. V is TRBV19 and J is TRBJ1-5; D gene ambiguous. V was pared by 2 bases and J by 7 bases, with 15 bases between. Germline V lookup: CDR1 LNHDA, CDR2 SQIVND (reference sequence). The CDR3 runs to 15 residues. The CDR3 DNA follows: TGTGCCAGTAGTATAACAGCCCGGCCACGGCAGCCCCAGCATTTT. Its translation is CASSITARPRQPQHF.

This clonotype was counted at least ten times. The CDR3 nucleotides are TGTGCCAGCAGTTACTCAACCCACGGCCCCTACGAGCAGTACTTC. Its protein product is CASSYSTHGPYEQYF. V gene TRBV6-5 combines with J gene TRBJ2-7; D ambiguous. This CDR3 is built from 15 residues. CDR1 MNHEY and CDR2 SVGAGI come from the germline V gene. V dropped 0 bases and J dropped 2 bases, with 11 bases sitting between them.

This clonotype was counted at least ten times. V is TRBV2 and J is TRBJ2-7, with TRBD1 matching over 8 bases. The CDR3 spans 13 residues. Losses at the gene ends were 3 bases for V and 3 bases for J; bases not matched to a gene: 1. Germline V gene sequence: CDR1 SNHLY, CDR2 FYNNEI. For the CDR3, the DNA is TGTGCCAGCAGTGACAGGGGGCTCTACGAGCAGTACTTC. Encoded protein: CASSDRGLYEQYF.

This clonotype was recorded many times. The genes are TRBV28 and TRBJ1-1; D gene uncertain. The germline CDR1 and CDR2 sequences are MDHEN and SYDVKM. The length of the CDR3 is 12 residues. CDR3 in DNA: TGTGCGATAGGTAGATTAAACACTGAAGCTTTCTTT. Residues: CAIGRLNTEAFF.